The clone carrying this TCR beta chain showed up many times. The data are from a study of early T cells in non-severe SARS-CoV-2 infection. As for the study in general: The authors sequenced bulk RNA from unsorted whole blood, leaving chains unpaired.

From germline, CDR1 is MNHEY and CDR2 SVGAGI. Trimming cost V 0 bases and J 4 bases; bases outside gene matches: 14. This CDR3 spans 19 amino acids. In the library, individual cDNA molecules carried attached unique molecular identifiers. TCRdb re-called the 5' RACE reads through MiXCR, storing one row per CDR3 protein. The sample holds approximately 98,000 distinct CDR3 sequences, 9.5% to 13% seen once. This TCR derives from an adult who was a healthcare worker with PCR-confirmed SARS-CoV-2 infection or an uninfected control (not recorded which). The chain is built from TRBV6-5 and TRBJ2-1; 8 nucleotides align to TRBD2. Sequenced sample: whole blood. Here the CDR3 DNA reads TGTGCCAGCAGTTACTCGAACCCCCTCACTAGCGGTCCTTACAATGAGCAGTTCTTC. Translated, it gives CASSYSNPLTSGPYNEQFF.